The clone carrying this T cell receptor beta chain appeared a few times. Its cognate antigen is unknown. The data were taken from a study of response to subunit inactivated influenza vaccine. Whole-study results and caveats: The authors suggested that few new T cells are recruited per seasonal influenza vaccination.

One entry per CDR3 protein results from TCRdb running MiXCR on the RT-PCR reads. This table has about 540,000 distinct CDR3 sequences, roughly 15% appearing once. The CDR3 is 12 residues long. CDR1 is SGHNT and CDR2 is YENEEA in the germline V gene. V was pared by 5 bases and J by 10 bases, with 12 bases between. The sequence derives from a man aged 45-65 years who received an inactivated influenza vaccine. This material consisted of PBMCs from blood, taken 11 to 12 days after vaccination. The gene calls are TRBV11-3 and TRBJ2-1; D might be TRBD1 (5 bases). DNA of the CDR3: TGTGCCAGCAGCACGACGGCAGGGGAGCAGTTCTTC. As protein: CASSTTAGEQFF.